The present T cell receptor (beta chain) was sequenced within a study of OX40 agonist ivuxolimab in advanced cancers. For the study in its entirety: Ivuxolimab, which targeted the costimulatory receptor OX40 (CD134), was an agonistic, fully human IgG2 monoclonal antibody. Peripheral TCRbeta sequencing aimed to test whether ivuxolimab altered TCR sequence diversity and caused clonal T-cell expansion. The paper describes the monotherapy dose-escalation part (N = 52 patients) of the phase I trial of ivuxolimab. Prior anti-PD-1, anti-PD-L1 or anti-CTLA-4 therapy was permitted, and checkpoint inhibitors had been received by about 37% of dose-escalation patients. In the dose-escalation cohort, 70% to 90% of patients were male, and the mean age was approximately 60 years with a range of roughly 20 to 79. Partial responses occurred in three dose-escalation patients: two with cutaneous melanoma and one with hepatocellular carcinoma. Of the 50 to 55 patients in dose escalation, some 20 had hepatocellular carcinoma, about 15 had melanoma, 9 had renal cell carcinoma and 9 had head and neck cancer. Intravenous ivuxolimab was administered to patients every 2 weeks at six dose levels: 0.01, 0.1, 0.3, 1.5, 3 and 10 mg/kg. On the study overall, not on this receptor specifically: In the 0.1-3.0 mg/kg groups, partial responders were among the patients with the lowest normalized peripheral clonal expansion, particularly in CD8+ T cells. After ivuxolimab, expanded clones were on average more numerous among CD8+ T cells than among CD4+ T cells. Clonal expansion of both CD4+ and CD8+ blood T cells was observed from baseline to week 6 at doses 0.1 to 3.0 mg/kg. Low levels of normalized T-cell clonal expansion were also seen in some patients who did not respond. The antigen specificity of the peripheral T cells that underwent clonal expansion was not determined.

To sequence the TCRbeta CDR3 region, genomic DNA was isolated from the sorted cells. The immunoSEQ Assay was used for sequencing of TCRbeta CDR3 regions. TCRdb obtained this table from immuneACCESS and retained in-frame rearrangements with V and J assigned. These tables miss some clones; where compared with another copy, unresolved V genes account for less than half of the shortfall, and the remainder is unexplained. This sample is represented by roughly 100,000 clones; around nine tenths of them were singletons. Jointly, the top ten make up roughly 0.5% of the sample. Concerning this clone itself: Which antigen it targets is not known. The record has no base qualities; no much larger clone is one base away.

The trial excluded patients who had a history of autoimmune disease or who were on systemic immunosuppression. Peripheral blood for TCR sequencing was drawn from every dose cohort at baseline, at cycle 4 day 1 and at cycle 7 day 1. The samples were drawn from a first-in-human, open-label, multicenter phase I dose-escalation trial of ivuxolimab. Adults with locally advanced or metastatic head and neck squamous cell, hepatocellular, melanoma or renal cell carcinoma were enrolled in the trial. CD4+ and CD8+ T cells were sorted separately from peripheral blood before TCR sequencing. Between the V and J ends, shortened by 3 bases and 3 bases respectively, the junction contains 11 bases. Sequences ENHRY (CDR1) and SYGVKD (CDR2) are obtained from the germline V gene. Its CDR3 holds 14 amino acids, cysteine through phenylalanine. Only CDR3 DNA remains: 42 bases, in frame from the first base.

The TCR was taken from an adult with an advanced solid tumor such as melanoma, head and neck, liver or kidney cancer. This specimen was CD4+ or CD8+ T cells sorted from blood, taken in a trial of the OX40 agonist ivuxolimab. Recombination linked TRBV10-3 to TRBJ1-2; the D gene assignment is ambiguous. In nucleotide form, the sequence is TGTGCCATCAGTGAAACAAACGGATACTATGGCTACACCTTC. It is translated as CAISETNGYYGYTF.